This T cell receptor (beta chain) originates from a study of T cells in Graves' hyperthyroidism and ophthalmopathy. Patients were excluded for uncontrolled infection, other autoimmune disease, pregnancy or lactation. Cells are PBMCs isolated from 10 ml of fresh blood. Amplified TCR beta CDR3 regions derived from RNA transcripts. The HTBI set primed first-round TCR CDR3 RT-PCR. TCRdb re-called the multiplex PCR reads through MiXCR, storing one row per CDR3 protein. The sample lists fewer than 700,000 distinct CDR3 sequences, around 15% occurring once. The length of the CDR3 is 12 residues. V was shortened by 1 base and J by 3 bases, with 6 bases between the two germline ends. Germline V lookup: CDR1 GTSNPN, CDR2 SVGIG (reference sequence). General observations from the study: Blood held most thyroid clonotypes expanded above 0.001 frequency. Model predictions of ophthalmopathy came a median roughly 6.4 months before onset.

This clonotype was observed at least ten times. What it binds is unknown. Sequencing was done on a sample of blood. The sequence came from a woman aged 25 to 39 with Graves' hyperthyroidism. The J gene is TRBJ1-2, the V gene TRBV30; no clear D gene. DNA for the CDR3: TGTGCCTGGAGTGACAGATACTATGGCTACACCTTC. Protein sequence: CAWSDRYYGYTF. Complete variable domain (other parts from reference TRBV30 and TRBJ1-2): SQTIHQWPATLVQPVGSPLSLECTVEGTSNPNLYWYRQAAGRGLQLLFYSVGIGQISSEVPQNLSASRPQDRQFILSSKKLLLSDSGFYLCAWSDRYYGYTFGSGTRLTVV.